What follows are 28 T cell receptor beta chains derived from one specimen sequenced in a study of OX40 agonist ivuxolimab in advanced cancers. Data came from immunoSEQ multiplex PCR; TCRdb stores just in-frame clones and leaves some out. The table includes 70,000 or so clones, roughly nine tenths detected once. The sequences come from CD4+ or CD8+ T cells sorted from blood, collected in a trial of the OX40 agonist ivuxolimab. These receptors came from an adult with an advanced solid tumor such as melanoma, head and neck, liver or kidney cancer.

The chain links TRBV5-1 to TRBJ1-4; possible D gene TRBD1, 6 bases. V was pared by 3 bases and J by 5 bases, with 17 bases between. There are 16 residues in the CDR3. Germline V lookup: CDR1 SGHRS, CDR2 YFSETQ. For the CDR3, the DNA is TGCGCCAGCAGCTCCTCCTTGGGGGGGCGCAATGAAAAACTGTTTTTT. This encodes CASSSSLGGRNEKLFF.

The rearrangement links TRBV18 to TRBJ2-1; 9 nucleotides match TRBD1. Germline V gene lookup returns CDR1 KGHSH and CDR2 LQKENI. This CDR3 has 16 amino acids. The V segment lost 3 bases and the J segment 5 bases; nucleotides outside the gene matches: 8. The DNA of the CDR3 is TGTGCCAGCTCACCCACCGGGACAGGGAGAAACAATGAGCAGTTCTTC. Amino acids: CASSPTGTGRNNEQFF.

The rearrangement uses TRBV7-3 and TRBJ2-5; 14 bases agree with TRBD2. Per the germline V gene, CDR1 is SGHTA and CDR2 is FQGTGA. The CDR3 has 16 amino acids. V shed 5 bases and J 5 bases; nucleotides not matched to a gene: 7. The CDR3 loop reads CASSVGTSGSRETQYF. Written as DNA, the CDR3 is TGTGCCAGCAGCGTCGGGACTAGCGGGAGTCGGGAGACCCAGTACTTC.

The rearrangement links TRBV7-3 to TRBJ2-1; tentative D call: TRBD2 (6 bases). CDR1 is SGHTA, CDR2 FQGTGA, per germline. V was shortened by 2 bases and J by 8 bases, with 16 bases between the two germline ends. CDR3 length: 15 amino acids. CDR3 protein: CASSLDSGNGYEQFF. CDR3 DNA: TGTGCCAGCAGCTTAGATAGCGGAAACGGGTATGAGCAGTTCTTC.

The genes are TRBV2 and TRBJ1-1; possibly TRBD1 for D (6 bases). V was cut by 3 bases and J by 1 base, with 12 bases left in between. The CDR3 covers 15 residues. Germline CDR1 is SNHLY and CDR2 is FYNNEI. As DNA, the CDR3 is TGTGCCAGCAGTGAGTCCAGGACAGCGAACACTGAAGCTTTCTTT. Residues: CASSESRTANTEAFF.

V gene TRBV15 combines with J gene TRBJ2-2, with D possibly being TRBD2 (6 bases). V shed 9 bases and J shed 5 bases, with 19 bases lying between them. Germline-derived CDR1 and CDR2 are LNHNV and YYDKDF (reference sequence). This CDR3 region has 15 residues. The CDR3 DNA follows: TGTGCCACTTCAGGCGGGGCAGTTCGGACCGGGGAGCTGTTTTTT. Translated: CATSGGAVRTGELFF.

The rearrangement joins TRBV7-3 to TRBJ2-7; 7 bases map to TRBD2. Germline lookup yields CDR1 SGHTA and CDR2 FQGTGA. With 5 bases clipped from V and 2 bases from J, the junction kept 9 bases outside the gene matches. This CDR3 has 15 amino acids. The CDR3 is CASSASSGWAYEQYF. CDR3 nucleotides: TGTGCCAGCAGCGCCTCTAGCGGATGGGCCTACGAGCAGTACTTC. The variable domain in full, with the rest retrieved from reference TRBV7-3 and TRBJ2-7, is GAGVSQTPSNKVTEKGKYVELRCDPISGHTALYWYRQSLGQGPEFLIYFQGTGAADDSGLPNDRFFAVRPEGSVSTLKIQRTERGDSAVYLCASSASSGWAYEQYFGPGTRLTVT.

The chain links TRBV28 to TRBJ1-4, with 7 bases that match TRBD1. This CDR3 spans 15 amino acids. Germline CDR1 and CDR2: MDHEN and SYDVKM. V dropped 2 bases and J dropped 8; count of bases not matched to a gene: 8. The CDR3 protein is CASSLVGTGDEKLFF. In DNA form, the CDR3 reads TGTGCCAGCAGTTTAGTCGGTACAGGGGACGAAAAACTGTTTTTT.

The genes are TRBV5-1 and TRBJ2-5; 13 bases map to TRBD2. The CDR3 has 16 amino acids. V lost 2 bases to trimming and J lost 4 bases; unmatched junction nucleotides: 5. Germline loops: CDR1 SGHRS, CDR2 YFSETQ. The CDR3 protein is CASSFGRTSGGETQYF. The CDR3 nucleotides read TGCGCCAGCAGCTTTGGCCGGACTAGCGGGGGAGAGACCCAGTACTTC.

For the CDR3, the DNA is TGTGCCAGCAGTTTCGCAGGGCAAAATCAGCCCCAGCATTTT. It translates to CASSFAGQNQPQHF. V and J are TRBV28 and TRBJ1-5, with D perhaps TRBD1 (5 bases). The CDR3 totals 14 residues. The V gene's germline CDR1 is MDHEN and CDR2 SYDVKM. V was cut by 3 bases and J by 4 bases, with 10 bases left in between.

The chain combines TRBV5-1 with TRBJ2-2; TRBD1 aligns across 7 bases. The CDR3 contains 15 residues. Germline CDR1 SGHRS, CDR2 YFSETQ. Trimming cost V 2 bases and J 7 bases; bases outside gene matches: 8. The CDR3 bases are TGCGCCAGCAGCTTACGGACAGGTTACGTCGGGGAGCTGTTTTTT. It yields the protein CASSLRTGYVGELFF.

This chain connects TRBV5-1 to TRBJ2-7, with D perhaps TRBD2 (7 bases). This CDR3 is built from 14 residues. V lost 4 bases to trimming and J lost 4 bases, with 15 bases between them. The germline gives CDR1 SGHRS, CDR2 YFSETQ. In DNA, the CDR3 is TGCGCCAGCAGCGGGGGGACTACAGGGTACGAGCAGTACTTC. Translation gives CASSGGTTGYEQYF.

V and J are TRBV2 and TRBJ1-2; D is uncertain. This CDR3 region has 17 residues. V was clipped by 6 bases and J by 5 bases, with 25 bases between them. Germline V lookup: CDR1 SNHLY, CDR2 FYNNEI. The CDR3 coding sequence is TGTGCCAGCAGCCTGTCTCTTCGGACCGCCCAACTGTATGGCTACACCTTC. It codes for CASSLSLRTAQLYGYTF.

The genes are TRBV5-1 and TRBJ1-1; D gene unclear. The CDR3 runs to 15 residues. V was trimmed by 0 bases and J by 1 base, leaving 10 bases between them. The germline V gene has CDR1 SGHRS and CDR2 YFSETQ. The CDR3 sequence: CASSLVGGKNTEAFF. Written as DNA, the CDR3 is TGCGCCAGCAGCTTGGTGGGCGGGAAGAACACTGAAGCTTTCTTT.

This CDR3 is CASSKQVSANYGYTF. The CDR3 DNA is TGTGCCAGCAGCAAACAGGTTTCAGCTAACTATGGCTACACCTTC. This chain uses TRBV21-1 with TRBJ1-2; the DNA was not used to check the table's D call, TRBD1. TRBV21-1 is a pseudogene segment. The length of the CDR3 is 15 residues.

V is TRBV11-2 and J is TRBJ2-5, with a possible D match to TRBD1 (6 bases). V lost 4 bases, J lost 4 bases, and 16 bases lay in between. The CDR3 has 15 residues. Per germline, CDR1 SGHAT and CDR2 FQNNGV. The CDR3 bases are TGTGCCAGCAGCTCCAGGGGCTGGGAGTTAGAGACCCAGTACTTC. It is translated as CASSSRGWELETQYF.

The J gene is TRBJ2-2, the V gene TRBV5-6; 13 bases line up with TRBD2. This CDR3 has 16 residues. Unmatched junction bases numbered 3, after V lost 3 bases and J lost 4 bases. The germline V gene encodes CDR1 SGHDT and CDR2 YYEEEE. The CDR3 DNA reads TGTGCCAGCAGCTCGGGACTAGCGGGATTCACCGGGGAGCTGTTTTTT. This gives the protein CASSSGLAGFTGELFF.

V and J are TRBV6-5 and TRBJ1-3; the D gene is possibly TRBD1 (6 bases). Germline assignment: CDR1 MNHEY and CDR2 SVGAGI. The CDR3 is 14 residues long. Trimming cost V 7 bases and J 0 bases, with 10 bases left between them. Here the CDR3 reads CASTNRASGNTIYF. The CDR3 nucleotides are TGTGCCAGCACTAACAGGGCCTCTGGAAACACCATATATTTT.

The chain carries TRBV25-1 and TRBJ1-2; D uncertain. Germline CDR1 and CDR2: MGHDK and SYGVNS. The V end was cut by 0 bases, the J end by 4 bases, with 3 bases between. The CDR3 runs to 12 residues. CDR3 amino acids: CASSEYIYGYTF. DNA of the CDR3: TGTGCCAGCAGTGAATATATCTATGGCTACACCTTC.

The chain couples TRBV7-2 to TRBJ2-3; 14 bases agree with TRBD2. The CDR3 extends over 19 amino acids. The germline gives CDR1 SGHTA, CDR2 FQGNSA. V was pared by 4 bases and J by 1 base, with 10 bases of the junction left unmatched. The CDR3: CASSSPGTSGSGGTDTQYF. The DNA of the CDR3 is TGTGCCAGCAGCTCACCCGGGACTAGCGGGAGCGGAGGCACAGATACGCAGTATTTT.

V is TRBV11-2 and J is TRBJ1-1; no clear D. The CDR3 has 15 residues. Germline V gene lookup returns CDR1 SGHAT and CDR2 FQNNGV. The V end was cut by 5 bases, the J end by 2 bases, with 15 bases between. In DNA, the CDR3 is TGTGCCAGCAGCCCCCGAGCAGTCTACAACACTGAAGCTTTCTTT. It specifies CASSPRAVYNTEAFF.

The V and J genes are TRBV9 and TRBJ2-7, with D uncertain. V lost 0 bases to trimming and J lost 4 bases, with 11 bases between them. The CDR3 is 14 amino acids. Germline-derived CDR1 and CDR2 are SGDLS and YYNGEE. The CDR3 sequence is CASSVGVGLYEQYF. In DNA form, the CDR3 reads TGTGCCAGCAGCGTAGGGGTGGGTTTGTACGAGCAGTACTTC.

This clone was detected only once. The CDR3 sequence: CASSLIQGYGYTF. CDR3 DNA: TGTGCCAGCAGCTTAATTCAGGGGTATGGCTACACCTTC. The chain joins TRBV7-9 to TRBJ1-2; possibly TRBD1 for D (6 bases). The CDR3 is made up of 13 amino acids. Germline V CDR1 and CDR2: SEHNR, FQNEAQ (reference sequence). Between the trimmed V and J ends, which lost 2 bases and 5 bases, there was a span of 9 bases.

The chain's CDR3 is CASSEQGAAGNTIYF. DNA for the CDR3: TGTGCCAGCAGTGAACAGGGGGCTGCTGGAAACACCATATATTTT. The genes are TRBV2 and TRBJ1-3; 8 bases are a match to TRBD1. The germline V gene encodes CDR1 SNHLY and CDR2 FYNNEI. Unmatched junction bases numbered 2, after V lost 2 bases and J lost 2 bases. This CDR3 region has 15 residues.

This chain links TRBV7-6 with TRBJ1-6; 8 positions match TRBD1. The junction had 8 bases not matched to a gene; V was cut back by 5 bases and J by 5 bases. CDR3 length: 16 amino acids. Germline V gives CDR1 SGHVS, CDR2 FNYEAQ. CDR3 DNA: TGTGCCAGCAGCCCAAGGACAGGGTCGAATAATTCACCCCTCCACTTT. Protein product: CASSPRTGSNNSPLHF.

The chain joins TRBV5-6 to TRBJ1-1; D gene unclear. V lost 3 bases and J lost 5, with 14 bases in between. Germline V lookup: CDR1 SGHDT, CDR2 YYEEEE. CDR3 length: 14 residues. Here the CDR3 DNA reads TGTGCCAGCAGCTGGTCCCGTCTGGGGACTGAAGCTTTCTTT. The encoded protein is CASSWSRLGTEAFF.

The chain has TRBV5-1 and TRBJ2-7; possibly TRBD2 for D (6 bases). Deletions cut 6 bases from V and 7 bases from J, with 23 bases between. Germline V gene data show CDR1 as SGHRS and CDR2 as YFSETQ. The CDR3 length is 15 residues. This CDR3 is CASTGEVAVGSEQYF. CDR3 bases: TGCGCCAGCACCGGGGAGGTAGCGGTCGGGTCGGAGCAGTACTTC.

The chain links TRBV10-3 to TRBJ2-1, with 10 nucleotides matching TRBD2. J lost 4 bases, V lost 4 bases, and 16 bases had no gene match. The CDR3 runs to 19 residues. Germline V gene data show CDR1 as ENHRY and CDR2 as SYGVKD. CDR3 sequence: CAISGGIPGLAEGYNEQFF. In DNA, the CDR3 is TGTGCCATCAGTGGGGGGATCCCCGGACTAGCGGAGGGATACAATGAGCAGTTCTTC.